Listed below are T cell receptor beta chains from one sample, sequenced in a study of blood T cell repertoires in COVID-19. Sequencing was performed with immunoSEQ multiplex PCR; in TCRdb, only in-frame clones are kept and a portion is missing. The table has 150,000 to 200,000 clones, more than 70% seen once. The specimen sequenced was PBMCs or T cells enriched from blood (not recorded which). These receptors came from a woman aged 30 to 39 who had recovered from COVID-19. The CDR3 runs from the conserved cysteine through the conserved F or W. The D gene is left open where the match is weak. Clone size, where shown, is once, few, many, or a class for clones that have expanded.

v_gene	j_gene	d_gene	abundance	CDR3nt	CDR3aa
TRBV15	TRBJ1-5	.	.	TGTGCCACCAGCAGAGATTTTTGGGCAAATAGCAATCAGCCCCAGCATTTT	CATSRDFWANSNQPQHF
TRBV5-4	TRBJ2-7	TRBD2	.	TGTGCCAGCAGCTTGGCGGCTAGCGGGAGTTACGAGCAGTACTTC	CASSLAASGSYEQYF
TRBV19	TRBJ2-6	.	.	TGTGCCAGTAACGGCCCTCAGGCTGGGGCCAACGTCCTGACTTTC	CASNGPQAGANVLTF
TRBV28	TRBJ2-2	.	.	TGTGCCAGCAGTTTACCGGGAAGAGGGACCGGGGAGCTGTTTTTT	CASSLPGRGTGELFF
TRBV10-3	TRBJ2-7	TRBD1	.	TGTGCCATCAGTGAGTCGACAGGGGGATCCTACGAGCAGTACTTC	CAISESTGGSYEQYF
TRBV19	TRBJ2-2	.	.	TGTGCCAGTAAACTAAGGGAGAATTTCGCGAACACCGGGGAGCTGTTTTTT	CASKLRENFANTGELFF
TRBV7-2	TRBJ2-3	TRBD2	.	TGTGCCAGCAGCCCCCGGCAGGCGGGAGTGGGCACAGATACGCAGTATTTT	CASSPRQAGVGTDTQYF
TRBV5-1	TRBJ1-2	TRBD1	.	TGCGCCAGCAGCTTGGGGAGAGACAGGGCTAACTATGGCTACACCTTC	CASSLGRDRANYGYTF
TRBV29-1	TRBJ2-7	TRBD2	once	TGCAGCGTTGGGATGACTAGCGGGAGGAACGAGCAGTACTTC	CSVGMTSGRNEQYF
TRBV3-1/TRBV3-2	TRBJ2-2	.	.	TGTGCCAGCAGCCACGGGAACACCGGGGAGCTGTTTTTT	CASSHGNTGELFF
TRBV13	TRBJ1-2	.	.	TGTGCCAGCAGCTTAGGCTTTGCAGGGTTTGGCTACACCTTC	CASSLGFAGFGYTF
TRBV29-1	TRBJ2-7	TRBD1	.	TGCAGCGTTGAAGATCGACAGGGGAGCTCCTACGAGCAGTACTTC	CSVEDRQGSSYEQYF